This passage covers 20 T cell receptor beta chains from one sample sequenced in a study of CD8+CD57+ T cells in acquired aplastic anemia. Genomic DNA was employed as the template in profiling TCR beta VDJ and CDR3. Using its own MiXCR run on the reads, TCRdb lists one record per CDR3 protein. The sample records fewer than 300,000 distinct CDR3 sequences, approximately 82% being singletons. Before being chosen for sequencing, patients had shown CD8+CD57+ cell expansion by flow cytometry. The sequenced sample consisted of sorted CD4+, CD8+, or CD8+CD57+ T cells (not recorded which) from PBMCs. The receptors originated from a human donor with aplastic anemia.

This clonotype was detected a few times. The chain uses TRBV7-9 and TRBJ2-7; the D gene could be TRBD1 or TRBD2 (5 bases each). V lost 8 bases to trimming and J lost 4 bases, with 12 bases between them. CDR1 SEHNR and CDR2 FQNEAQ come from the germline V gene (reference sequence). The CDR3 is made up of 12 amino acids. For the CDR3, the DNA is TGTGCCAGCGTCCAGGGAGAATACGAGCAGTACTTC. Amino acid sequence: CASVQGEYEQYF.

As for this clonotype: Sequence at one end of the junction differs from germline and may be a read error. This chain uses TRBV9 with TRBJ2-5, with unresolved D. The CDR3 length is 14 residues. Germline V gene data show CDR1 as SGDLS and CDR2 as YYNGEE. CDR3 bases: TGTGCCACCAGCGTAGGGTCAGATACGGAGTATTTTTACTTC. Residues: CATSVGSDTEYFYF. The full variable domain, in which reference TRBV9 and TRBJ2-5 provide the parts outside the CDR3, is DSGVTQTPKHLITATGQRVTLRCSPRSGDLSVYWYQQSLDQGLQFLIQYYNGEERAKGNILERFSAQQFPDLHSELNLSSLELGDSALYFCATSVGSDTEYFYFGPGTRLLVL.

About this clonotype: No conserved phenylalanine or tryptophan ends this CDR3, so it is likely a read error. The limits of the CDR3 on the DNA are not certain, so only TCRdb's listed CDR3 is given. This chain connects TRBV7-2 to TRBJ2-2; the tabulated D call, TRBD1, remains unverified against the DNA. Germline V gives CDR1 SGHTA, CDR2 FQGNSA. The CDR3 length equals 12 residues, ends included. The CDR3 spells CASSLAGGAVLQ.

This clonotype was counted a few times. The chain uses TRBV10-3 and TRBJ2-5; possibly TRBD1 for D (5 bases). Germline V gives CDR1 ENHRY, CDR2 SYGVKD. The CDR3 loop spans 14 amino acids. The V end lost 3 bases, the J end lost 1 base, and 9 bases lay between the germline ends. Here the CDR3 reads CAISDSGPQETQYF. In DNA form, the CDR3 reads TGTGCCATCAGTGACTCAGGGCCCCAAGAGACCCAGTACTTC.

V and J are TRBV7-8 and TRBJ1-2; the D is unclear. Germline loops: CDR1 SGHVS, CDR2 FQNEAQ. The CDR3 loop spans 16 amino acids. The V gene lost 3 bases and the J gene lost 11 bases, with 25 bases spanning the gap. DNA of the CDR3: TGTGCCAGCAGCTTGGCGGGAGGCCGCGAAGATCGGAAGTACACCTTC. Translation: CASSLAGGREDRKYTF.

This CDR3 reads CASSGGSASYNSPEAFF. The CDR3 DNA is TGTGCCAGCAGCGGCGGCAGCGCCTCCTATAATTCACCTGAAGCTTTCTTT. The rearrangement joins TRBV9 to TRBJ1-1; D ambiguous. The length of the CDR3 is 17 residues. V was trimmed by 3 bases and J by 6 bases, leaving 24 bases between them. Germline CDR1 and CDR2: SGDLS and YYNGEE.

A word on this clonotype: This CDR3 fails to terminate in the conserved phenylalanine or tryptophan, so it likely reflects a read error. The limits of the CDR3 on the DNA are not certain, so only TCRdb's listed CDR3 is given. The J gene is TRBJ2-5, the V gene TRBV7-8; the DNA was not used to check the table's D call, TRBD1. The CDR3 is 12 amino acids in total, end residues counted. The germline gives CDR1 SGHVS, CDR2 FQNEAQ. CDR3 sequence: CASSVAGGTHTL.

Worth noting for this clonotype: A junction boundary mismatches the germline segment, possibly from a read error. The V gene is TRBV7-8, the J gene TRBJ2-5, with 8 bases identical to TRBD2. The CDR3 runs to 14 residues. CDR1 and CDR2 from the germline V gene are SGHVS and FQNEAQ. The CDR3 nucleotides are TGTGCCAGCAGCGTAGCGGGAAGCGGCGAGACCCAGTACTTC. Translating it yields CASSVAGSGETQYF.

There are many counts of this clonotype. One end of the junction varies from germline; a read error may be responsible. The rearrangement joins TRBV7-9 to TRBJ2-3; D assignment may be TRBD1 or TRBD2 (6 bases each). This CDR3 spans 15 amino acids. Germline CDR1 SEHNR, CDR2 FQNEAQ (reference sequence). In DNA form, the CDR3 reads TGCGCCAGCAGCTTGGAGGGGGGTTACACAGATACGCAGTATTTT. This codes for CASSLEGGYTDTQYF.

The rearrangement uses TRBV7-6 and TRBJ2-7; 12 bases line up with TRBD1. Losses at the gene ends were 3 bases for V and 3 bases for J; bases not matched to a gene: 12. The CDR3 is 18 amino acids. Germline values: CDR1 SGHVS, CDR2 FNYEAQ. The CDR3 DNA reads as TGTGCCAGCAGCTTCCCGGGACAGGGGGCTACTGGAAACTACGAGCAGTACGTC. It is translated as CASSFPGQGATGNYEQYV.

This chain links TRBV7-2 with TRBJ2-6, with D tentatively TRBD2 (6 bases). The germline V gene has CDR1 SGHTA and CDR2 FQGNSA. The CDR3 spans 16 residues. The V end was cut by 0 bases, the J end by 2 bases, with 8 bases between. CDR3 loop: CASSLAEGPGANVLTF. The CDR3 DNA follows: TGTGCCAGCAGCTTAGCGGAGGGCCCTGGGGCCAACGTCCTGACTTTC.

As for this clonotype: The CDR3 does not end in the conserved phenylalanine or tryptophan, so this is likely a read error. The chain is built from TRBV7-9 and TRBJ2-3; possibly TRBD2 for D (6 bases). This CDR3 spans 13 amino acids. The germline V gene encodes CDR1 SEHNR and CDR2 FQNEAQ (reference sequence). CDR3 loop: CASGVGGTDRQYV. CDR3 in DNA: TGTGCCAGCGGGGTCGGGGGTACCGATAGGCAGTATGTC.

This clonotype is a singleton in its sample. The chain links TRBV7-8 to TRBJ2-7; D may match TRBD1 or TRBD2 (6 bases each). Between the trimmed V and J ends, which lost 3 bases and 1 base, there was a span of 22 bases. Germline CDR1 SGHVS, CDR2 FQNEAQ. The CDR3 extends over 18 amino acids. CDR3 loop: CASSFPGGGTTLSYEQYV. Written as DNA, the CDR3 is TGTGCCAGCAGCTTTCCTGGAGGCGGGACAACCCTGTCCTACGAGCAGTACGTC.

Notes on this clonotype: Lacking the conserved final phenylalanine or tryptophan, this CDR3 likely reflects a read error. No DNA is shown, since the ends of the CDR3 on it are uncertain; the CDR3 is the one TCRdb lists. V and J are TRBV7-8 and TRBJ2-3; the table calls TRBD2, which could not be checked here. Germline CDR1 and CDR2: SGHVS and FQNEAQ. The CDR3 adds up to 12 amino acids, both ends counted. CDR3 in amino acids: CASSLGGGTETH.

The genes are TRBV7-3 and TRBJ2-6; unclear D gene. The CDR3 has 16 amino acids. Trimming removed 5 bases at V and 16 bases at J, with 27 bases between. Germline V lookup: CDR1 SGHTA, CDR2 FQGTGA. CDR3 nucleotide sequence: TGTGCCAGCAGCGCCGAAAGCACAGATACGCAGTATTTTCTGACTTTC. It is translated as CASSAESTDTQYFLTF.

For this clonotype: The junction and the germline gene differ at one end; a read error may be behind it. This rearrangement joins TRBV7-6 to TRBJ2-2; TRBD2 is a possible D gene (5 bases). This CDR3 contains 12 residues. In germline, CDR1 is SGHVS, CDR2 FNYEAQ. The CDR3 protein is CASSLAPGELLF. The CDR3, as DNA: TGTGCCAGCAGCTTAGCCCCCGGGGAGCTGTTGTTT.

The chain carries TRBV5-6 and TRBJ1-6, with D possibly TRBD1 on 6 matching bases. The CDR3 extends over 19 amino acids. Per germline, CDR1 SGHDT and CDR2 YYEEEE. Trimming took 5 bases from V and 3 from J, leaving 24 bases between them. CDR3 DNA: TGTGCCAGCAGAGAGGGGACAAAGCGGTTGGGAATCTATAATTCACCCCTCCACTTT. Translation gives CASREGTKRLGIYNSPLHF.

CDR3 sequence (DNA): TGTGCCAGTAGTAGTGGGACCCGAATTGCCGGGGAGCTGTTTTTT. This translates into CASSSGTRIAGELFF. The V gene is TRBV19, the J gene TRBJ2-2; D is tentatively TRBD1 or TRBD2 (5 bases each). Trimming stripped 4 bases from V and 6 bases from J, with 15 bases between. This CDR3 has 15 amino acids. The germline V gene encodes CDR1 LNHDA and CDR2 SQIVND (reference sequence).

The chain couples TRBV7-2 to TRBJ1-5; D is ambiguous. V was clipped by 1 base and J by 6 bases, with 7 bases between them. CDR3 length equals 13 residues. Per germline, CDR1 SGHTA and CDR2 FQGNSA. CDR3 protein: CASSLDEGQPQHF. CDR3 in DNA: TGTGCCAGCAGCTTAGACGAGGGTCAGCCCCAGCATTTT.

The gene calls are TRBV7-9 and TRBJ2-7; a possible D gene is TRBD2 (7 bases). The ends were cut back, 2 bases at V and 3 bases at J, with 23 bases in the middle. Germline CDR1 reads SEHNR; CDR2 reads FQNEAQ (reference sequence). The CDR3 length is 18 residues. The CDR3 DNA reads TGTGCCAGCAGCTTACAACCCGGGGGGCTGGTTTTTTGCTACGAGCAGTACGTC. Translating gives CASSLQPGGLVFCYEQYV.